Shown below are 6 T cell receptor beta chains from a single sample sequenced in a study of cytomegalovirus exposure and HLA in healthy donors. Primers included in the PCR were 60 Vbeta and 13 Jbeta primers. Generated by immunoSEQ multiplex PCR, the TCRdb table keeps only in-frame clones and is missing some. The data contain around 120,000 clones, around 80% of them singletons. The sample consisted of PBMCs. The source is a female donor in good health and CMV-seropositive.

This chain connects TRBV5-4 to TRBJ2-7, with TRBD2 identical over 8 bases. Trimming at V came to 0 bases and at J to 4 bases, leaving 6 bases not matched to a gene. The CDR3 is made up of 15 amino acids. The germline gives CDR1 SGHNT, CDR2 YYREEE (reference sequence). CDR3 sequence reads: CASSLDGGARYEQYF. Here the CDR3 DNA reads TGTGCCAGCAGCTTGGACGGGGGGGCTCGGTACGAGCAGTACTTC.

The chain recombines TRBV10-1 with TRBJ2-5; tentatively, D is TRBD1 (6 bases). The CDR3 covers 14 residues. CDR1 WNHNN and CDR2 SYGVQD come from the germline V gene (reference sequence). V dropped 6 bases and J dropped 3 bases, with 14 bases sitting between them. This CDR3 is CASSAKDRKETQYF. In nucleotides, the CDR3 is TGCGCCAGCAGCGCCAAAGACAGGAAAGAGACCCAGTACTTC.

V gene TRBV4-1 combines with J gene TRBJ1-2, with D possibly matching TRBD1 (5 bases). This CDR3 is 18 amino acids long. V lost 4 bases to trimming and J lost 1 base, with 22 bases between them. The germline gives CDR1 MGHRA, CDR2 YSYEKL. In nucleotides, the CDR3 is TGCGCCAGCAGCCGACACCAGGGCCAGGGAACCCTTAACTATGGCTACACCTTC. Translating gives CASSRHQGQGTLNYGYTF.

The rearrangement links TRBV29-1 to TRBJ1-1; D may be TRBD1 (5 bases). CDR3 size: 13 residues. V was cut by 2 bases and J by 5 bases, with 12 bases left in between. CDR1 and CDR2 from the germline V gene are SQVTM and ANQGSEA. The CDR3 protein is CSVEQSAGTEAFF. CDR3 sequence (DNA): TGCAGCGTTGAACAGTCCGCAGGGACTGAAGCTTTCTTT.

The chain recombines TRBV6-5 with TRBJ1-5; TRBD1 is a possible D gene (5 bases). V lost 2 bases, J lost 6 bases, and 8 bases lay in between. The length of the CDR3 is 13 residues. The V gene's germline CDR1 is MNHEY and CDR2 SVGAGI. CDR3 sequence: CASSYRGGQPQHF. The CDR3 DNA is TGTGCCAGCAGTTACAGGGGAGGTCAGCCCCAGCATTTT.

V is TRBV4-3 and J is TRBJ1-2; tentative D call: TRBD1 (5 bases). CDR3 size: 16 residues. Trimming shortened V by 0 bases and J by 2 bases, and 13 bases separated the two germline ends. Germline CDR1 reads LGHNA; CDR2 reads YSLEER. CDR3 sequence: CASSQDPGRVNYGYTF. In nucleotides, the CDR3 is TGCGCCAGCAGCCAAGATCCAGGCAGGGTCAACTATGGCTACACCTTC.